This T cell receptor (beta chain) was sequenced in a study of shared clonotypes between healthy human individuals. Study overall: CD8 memory received one plate per donor, CD8 naive two, CD4 memory three and CD4 naive three.

This clone was recorded once. What it binds is not known. Investigators divided CD4+ cells into CD45RA+ naive and CD45RA-negative memory subsets. Produced via immunoSEQ multiplex PCR; TCRdb's table is partial and in-frame only. The top ten hold 1.2% of the sample, which has about 1.5 million clones, 95% to 97% seen once. Germline V CDR1 and CDR2: MDHEN, SYDVKM. Trimming cost V 7 bases and J 5 bases; bases outside gene matches: 11. The CDR3 is 15 amino acids. Overall study results and limits: A reduction in generation probabilities was seen for non-shared clonotypes relative to those shared by all four donors. Blood alone was sampled, and tissue repertoires likely differ.

This chain joins TRBV28 and TRBJ1-1; TRBD1 matches at 9 bases. The sequence came from a man aged 30-40 years in good health. The sample comprised naive CD4+ T cells sorted from blood. The subset: CD45RA+ positively selected. The CDR3 protein is CASKTSTGGFTEAFF. The CDR3 nucleotides read TGTGCCAGCAAGACTTCGACAGGGGGTTTTACTGAAGCTTTCTTT.